This entry describes one T cell receptor beta chain. These data are taken from a study of blood T cell repertoires in COVID-19. Measured with immunoSEQ multiplex PCR; TCRdb has only the in-frame clones, and not every one. Of 150,000 to 200,000 clones listed, more than 80% are singletons. Germline V gene sequence: CDR1 LGHDT, CDR2 YNNKEL (reference sequence). The CDR3 is 15 amino acids. V was pared by 4 bases and J by 5 bases, with 15 bases between. The chain couples TRBV3-1 (or the pseudogene TRBV3-2) to TRBJ2-1, with D possibly matching TRBD1 (5 bases). Input material: peripheral blood. This clonotype originated in a man in his fifties or sixties with acute or convalescent COVID-19. CDR3 region: CASSPWQGTDNEQFF. The CDR3 bases are TGTGCCAGCAGCCCTTGGCAGGGAACTGACAATGAGCAGTTCTTC.